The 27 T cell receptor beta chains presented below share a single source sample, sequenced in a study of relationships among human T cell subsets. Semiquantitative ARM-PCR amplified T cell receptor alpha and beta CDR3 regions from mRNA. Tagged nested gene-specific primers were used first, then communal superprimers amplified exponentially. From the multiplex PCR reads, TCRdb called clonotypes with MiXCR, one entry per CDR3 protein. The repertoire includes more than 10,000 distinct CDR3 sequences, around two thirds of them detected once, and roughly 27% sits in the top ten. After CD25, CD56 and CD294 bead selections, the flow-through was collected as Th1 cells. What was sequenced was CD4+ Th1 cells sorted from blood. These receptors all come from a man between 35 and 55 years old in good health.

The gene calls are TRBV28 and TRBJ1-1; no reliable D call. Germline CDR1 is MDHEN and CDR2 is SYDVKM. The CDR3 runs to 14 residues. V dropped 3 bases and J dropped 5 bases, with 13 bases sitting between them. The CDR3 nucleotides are TGTGCCAGCAGTTTCACGGGCCGAGGAACTGAAGCTTTCTTT. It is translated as CASSFTGRGTEAFF.

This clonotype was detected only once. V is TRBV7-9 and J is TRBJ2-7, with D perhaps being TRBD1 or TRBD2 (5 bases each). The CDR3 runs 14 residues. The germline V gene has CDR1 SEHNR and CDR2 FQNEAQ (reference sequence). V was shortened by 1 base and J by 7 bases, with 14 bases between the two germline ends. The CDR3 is CASSLDGASREQYF. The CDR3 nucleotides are TGTGCCAGCAGCTTAGACGGGGCCTCGAGAGAGCAGTACTTC.

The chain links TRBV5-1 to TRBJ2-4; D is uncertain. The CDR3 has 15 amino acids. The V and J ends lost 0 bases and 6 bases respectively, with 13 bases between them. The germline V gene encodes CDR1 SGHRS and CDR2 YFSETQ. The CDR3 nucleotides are TGCGCCAGCAGCTTGGGCCACGGCAGATTAAACATTCAGTACTTC. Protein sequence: CASSLGHGRLNIQYF.

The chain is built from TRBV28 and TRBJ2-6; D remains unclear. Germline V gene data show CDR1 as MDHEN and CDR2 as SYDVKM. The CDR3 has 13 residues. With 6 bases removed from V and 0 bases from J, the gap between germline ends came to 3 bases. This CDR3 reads CASRLSGANVLTF. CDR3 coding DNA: TGTGCCAGCAGACTCTCTGGGGCCAACGTCCTGACTTTC.

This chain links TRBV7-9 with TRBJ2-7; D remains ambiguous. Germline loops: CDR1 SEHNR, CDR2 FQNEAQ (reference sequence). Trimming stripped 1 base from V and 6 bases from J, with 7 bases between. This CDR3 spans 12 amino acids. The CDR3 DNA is TGTGCCAGCAGCTTAGGTCTTGGCGAGCAGTACTTC. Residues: CASSLGLGEQYF.

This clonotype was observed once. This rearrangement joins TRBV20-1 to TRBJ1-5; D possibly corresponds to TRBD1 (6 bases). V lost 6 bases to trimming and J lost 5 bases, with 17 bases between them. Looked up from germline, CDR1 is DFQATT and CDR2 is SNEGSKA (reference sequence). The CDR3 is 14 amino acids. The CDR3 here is CSAPRGAGDQPQHF. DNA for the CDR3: TGCAGTGCGCCCAGGGGAGCGGGAGATCAGCCCCAGCATTTT.

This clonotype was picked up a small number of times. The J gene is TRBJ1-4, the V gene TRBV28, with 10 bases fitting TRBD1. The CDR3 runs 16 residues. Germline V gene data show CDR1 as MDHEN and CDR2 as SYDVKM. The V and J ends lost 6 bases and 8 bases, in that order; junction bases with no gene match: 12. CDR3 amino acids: CASSHPPTGGEEKLFF. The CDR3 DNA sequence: TGTGCCAGCAGCCATCCCCCGACAGGGGGCGAAGAAAAACTGTTTTTT.

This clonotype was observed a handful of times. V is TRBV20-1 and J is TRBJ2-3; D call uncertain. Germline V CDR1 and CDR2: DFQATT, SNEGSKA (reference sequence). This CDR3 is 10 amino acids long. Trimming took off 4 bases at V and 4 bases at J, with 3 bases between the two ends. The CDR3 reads CSATPDTQYF. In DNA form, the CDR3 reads TGCAGTGCTACTCCAGATACGCAGTATTTT.

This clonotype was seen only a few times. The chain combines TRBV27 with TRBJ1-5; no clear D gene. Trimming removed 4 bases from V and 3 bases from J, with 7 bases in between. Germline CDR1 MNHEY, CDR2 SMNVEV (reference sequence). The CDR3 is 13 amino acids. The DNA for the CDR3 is TGTGCCAGCAGTTGGGGTCCCAATCAGCCCCAGCATTTT. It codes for CASSWGPNQPQHF.

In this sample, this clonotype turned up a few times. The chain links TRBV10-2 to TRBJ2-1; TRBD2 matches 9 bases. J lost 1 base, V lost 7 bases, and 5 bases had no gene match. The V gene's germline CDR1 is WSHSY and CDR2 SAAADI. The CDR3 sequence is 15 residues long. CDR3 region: CASTPTSGSYNEQFF. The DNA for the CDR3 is TGCGCCAGCACCCCAACTAGCGGGTCCTACAATGAGCAGTTCTTC.

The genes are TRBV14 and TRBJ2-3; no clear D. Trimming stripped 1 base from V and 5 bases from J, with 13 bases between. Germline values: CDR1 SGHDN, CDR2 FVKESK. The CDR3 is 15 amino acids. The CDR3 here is CASSQGRTGLDTQYF. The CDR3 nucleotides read TGTGCCAGCAGCCAAGGAAGGACGGGTTTAGATACGCAGTATTTT.

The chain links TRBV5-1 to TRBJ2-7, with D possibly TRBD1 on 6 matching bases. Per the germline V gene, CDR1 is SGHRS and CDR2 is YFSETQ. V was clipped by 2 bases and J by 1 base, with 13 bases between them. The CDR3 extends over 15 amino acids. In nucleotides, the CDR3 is TGCGCCAGCAGCTTTCAACAGGGCCCTTCCTACGAGCAGTACTTC. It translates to CASSFQQGPSYEQYF.

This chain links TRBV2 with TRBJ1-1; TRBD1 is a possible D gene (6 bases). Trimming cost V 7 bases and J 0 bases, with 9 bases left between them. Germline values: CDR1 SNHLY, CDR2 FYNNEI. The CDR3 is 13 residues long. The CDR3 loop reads CASTGELNTEAFF. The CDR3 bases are TGTGCCAGCACAGGGGAGTTGAACACTGAAGCTTTCTTT.

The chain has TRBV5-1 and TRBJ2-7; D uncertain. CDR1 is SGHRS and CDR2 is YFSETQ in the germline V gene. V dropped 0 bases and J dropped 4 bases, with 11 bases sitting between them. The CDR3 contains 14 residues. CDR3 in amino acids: CASSLEGAPYEQYF. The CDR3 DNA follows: TGCGCCAGCAGCTTGGAGGGTGCACCTTACGAGCAGTACTTC.

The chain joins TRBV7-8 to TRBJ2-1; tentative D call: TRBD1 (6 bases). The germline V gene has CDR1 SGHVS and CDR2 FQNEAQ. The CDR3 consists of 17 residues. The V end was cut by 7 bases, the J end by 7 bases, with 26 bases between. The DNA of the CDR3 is TGTGCCAGCACCACCCCCCGCTGGGGGCCCGGATCAAATGAGCAGTTCTTC. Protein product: CASTTPRWGPGSNEQFF. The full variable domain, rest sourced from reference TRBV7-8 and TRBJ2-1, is GAGVSQSPRYKVAKRGQDVALRCDPISGHVSLFWYQQALGQGPEFLTYFQNEAQLDKSGLPSDRFFAERPEGSVSTLKIQRTQQEDSAVYLCASTTPRWGPGSNEQFFGPGTRLTVL.

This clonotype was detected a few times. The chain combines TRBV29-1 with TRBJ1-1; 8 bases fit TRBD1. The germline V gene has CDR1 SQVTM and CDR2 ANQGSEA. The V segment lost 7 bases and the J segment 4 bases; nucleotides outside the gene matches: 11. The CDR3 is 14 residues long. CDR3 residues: CSAGQGRGTTEAFF. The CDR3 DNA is TGCAGCGCCGGACAGGGCCGTGGGACCACTGAAGCTTTCTTT.

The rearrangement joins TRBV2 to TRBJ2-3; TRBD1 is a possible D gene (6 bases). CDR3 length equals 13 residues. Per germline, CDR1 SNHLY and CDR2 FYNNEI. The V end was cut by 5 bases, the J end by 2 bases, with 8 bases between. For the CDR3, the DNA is TGTGCCAGCAGTCGGGACATCACAGATACGCAGTATTTT. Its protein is CASSRDITDTQYF. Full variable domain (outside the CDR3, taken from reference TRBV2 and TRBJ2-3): EPEVTQTPSHQVTQMGQEVILRCVPISNHLYFYWYRQILGQKVEFLVSFYNNEISEKSEIFDDQFSVERPDGSNFTLKIRSTKLEDSAMYFCASSRDITDTQYFGPGTRLTVL.

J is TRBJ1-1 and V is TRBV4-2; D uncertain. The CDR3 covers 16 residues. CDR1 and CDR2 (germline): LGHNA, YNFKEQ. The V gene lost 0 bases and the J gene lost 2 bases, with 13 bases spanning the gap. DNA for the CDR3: TGTGCCAGCAGCCAAGATGCTAACGGTCCAAACACTGAAGCTTTCTTT. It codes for CASSQDANGPNTEAFF.

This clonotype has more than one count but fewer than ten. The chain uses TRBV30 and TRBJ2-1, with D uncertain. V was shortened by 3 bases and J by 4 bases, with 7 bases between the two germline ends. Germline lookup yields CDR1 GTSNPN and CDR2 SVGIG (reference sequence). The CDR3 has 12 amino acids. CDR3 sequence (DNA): TGTGCCTGGAGCGTAGGGTACAATGAGCAGTTCTTC. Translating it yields CAWSVGYNEQFF.

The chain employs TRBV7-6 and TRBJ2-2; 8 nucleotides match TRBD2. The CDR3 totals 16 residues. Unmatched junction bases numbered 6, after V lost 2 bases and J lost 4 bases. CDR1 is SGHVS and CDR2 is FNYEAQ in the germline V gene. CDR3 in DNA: TGTGCCAGCAGCTTATCTAGCGGGTCCGTCACCGGGGAGCTGTTTTTT. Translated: CASSLSSGSVTGELFF.

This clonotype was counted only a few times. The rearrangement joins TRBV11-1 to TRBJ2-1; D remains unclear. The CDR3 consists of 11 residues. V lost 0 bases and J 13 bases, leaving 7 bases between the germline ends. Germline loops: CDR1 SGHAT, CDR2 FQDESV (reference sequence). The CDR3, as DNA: TGTGCCAGCAGCTTAGCGGCAACCCAGTTCTTC. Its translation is CASSLAATQFF. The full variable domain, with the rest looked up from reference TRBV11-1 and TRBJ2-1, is EAEVAQSPRYKITEKSQAVAFWCDPISGHATLYWYRQILGQGPELLVQFQDESVVDDSQLPKDRFSAERLKGVDSTLKIQPAELGDSAMYLCASSLAATQFFGPGTRLTVL.

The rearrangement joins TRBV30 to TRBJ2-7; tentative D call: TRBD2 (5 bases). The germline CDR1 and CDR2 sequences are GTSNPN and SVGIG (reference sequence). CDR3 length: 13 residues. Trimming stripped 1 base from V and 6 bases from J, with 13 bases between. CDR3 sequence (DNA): TGTGCCTGGAGTGGCCGGGGTGGCGGCGAGCAGTACTTC. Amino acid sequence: CAWSGRGGGEQYF.

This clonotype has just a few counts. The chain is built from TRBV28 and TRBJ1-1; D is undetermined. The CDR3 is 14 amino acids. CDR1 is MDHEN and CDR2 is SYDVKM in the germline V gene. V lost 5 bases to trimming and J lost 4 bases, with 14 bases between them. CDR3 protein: CASSPRQAGTEAFF. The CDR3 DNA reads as TGTGCCAGCAGTCCCCGTCAAGCTGGCACTGAAGCTTTCTTT.

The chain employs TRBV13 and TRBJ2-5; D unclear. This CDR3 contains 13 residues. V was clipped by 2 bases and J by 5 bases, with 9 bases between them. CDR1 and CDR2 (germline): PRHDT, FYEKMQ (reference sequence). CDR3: CASSLWGDETQYF. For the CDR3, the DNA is TGTGCCAGCAGCTTATGGGGTGATGAGACCCAGTACTTC.

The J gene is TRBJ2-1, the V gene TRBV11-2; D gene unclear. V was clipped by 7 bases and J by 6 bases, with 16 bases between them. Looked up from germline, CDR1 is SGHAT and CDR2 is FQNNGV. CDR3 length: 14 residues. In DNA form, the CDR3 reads TGTGCCAGCAAACCGGTTCCTGCTGGCAATGAGCAGTTCTTC. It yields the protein CASKPVPAGNEQFF.

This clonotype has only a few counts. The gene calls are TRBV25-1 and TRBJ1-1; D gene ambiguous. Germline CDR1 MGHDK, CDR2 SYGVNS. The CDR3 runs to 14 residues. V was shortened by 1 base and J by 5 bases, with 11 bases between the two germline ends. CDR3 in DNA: TGTGCCAGCAGTGAATCGCCCCTGGAGACTGAAGCTTTCTTT. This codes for CASSESPLETEAFF.

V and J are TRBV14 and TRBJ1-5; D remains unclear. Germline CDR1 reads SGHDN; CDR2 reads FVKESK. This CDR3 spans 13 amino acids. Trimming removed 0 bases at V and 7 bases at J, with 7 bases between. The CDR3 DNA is TGTGCCAGCAGCCAAGATTGGCGACAGCCCCAGCATTTT. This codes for CASSQDWRQPQHF.